These 10 T cell receptor beta chains were all obtained from the same sample, sequenced in a study of monozygotic twins with inflammatory bowel disease. With the 5' RACE reads reprocessed, TCRdb shows one record per CDR3 protein and no DNA. The clone table shows 330,000 or so distinct CDR3 sequences, with the ten largest holding roughly 2%. Sequenced input: blood. These receptors were collected from a human donor with ulcerative colitis or Crohn's disease, or a healthy co-twin of an affected twin (not recorded which).

CDR3 residues: CASVVRATLNTEAFF. The rearrangement uses TRBV6-1 and TRBJ1-1. In germline, CDR1 is MNHNS, CDR2 SASEGT. The CDR3 loop spans 15 amino acids.

The rearrangement links TRBV18 to TRBJ2-3; TCRdb indicates TRBD2, and absent DNA this call remains unverified. The CDR3 is 19 amino acids. Germline CDR1 is KGHSH and CDR2 is LQKENI. Here the CDR3 reads CASSPRTSGGPAPTDTQYF.

The chain couples TRBV5-1 to TRBJ2-7; the TCRdb call, TRBD1, lacks DNA for checking. Looked up from germline, CDR1 is SGHRS and CDR2 is YFSETQ. The CDR3 sequence is 15 residues long. CDR3 sequence: CASSSALRGSYEQYF.

V and J are TRBV3-1 and TRBJ1-2; TCRdb designates TRBD1, a call that cannot be tested without DNA. The CDR3 covers 14 residues. Germline CDR1 is LGHDT and CDR2 is YNNKEL (reference sequence). This CDR3 is CASSVGQGAYGYTF.

The CDR3 protein is CASSQGQQETQYF. The chain is built from TRBV3-1 and TRBJ2-5. There are 13 residues in the CDR3. In germline, CDR1 is LGHDT, CDR2 YNNKEL (reference sequence).

The rearrangement joins TRBV29-1 to TRBJ1-2; TCRdb returns TRBD1, unconfirmable since there is no DNA. CDR3 length: 13 residues. Germline CDR1 SQVTM, CDR2 ANQGSEA. CDR3 in amino acids: CSVASGADYGYTF.

V and J are TRBV11-2 and TRBJ1-5; TCRdb reports TRBD1, a call that lacks DNA to check it against. This CDR3 contains 14 residues. Per germline, CDR1 SGHAT and CDR2 FQNNGV. CDR3 sequence reads: CASSLDSFNQPQHF.

The chain joins TRBV28 to TRBJ2-4; the TCRdb call, TRBD1, lacks DNA for checking. CDR1 and CDR2 (germline): MDHEN, SYDVKM. The CDR3 is 15 residues long. Here the CDR3 reads CASRRSRTVKNIQYF.

The chain has TRBV4-1 and TRBJ2-5; TCRdb selects TRBD2, and the lack of DNA leaves this call unchecked. The CDR3 consists of 13 residues. CDR1 is MGHRA, CDR2 YSYEKL, per germline. The CDR3 protein is CASRDKGRETQYF.

This rearrangement joins TRBV28 to TRBJ2-7; without DNA, the TCRdb call of TRBD2 cannot be checked. The germline CDR1 and CDR2 sequences are MDHEN and SYDVKM. CDR3 size: 15 residues. CDR3: CASSSGPTGSYEQYF.